Listed here are 11 T cell receptor beta chains from one sample, sequenced in a study of blood T cell repertoires in COVID-19. Only in-frame clones appear in the TCRdb table, and some are missing; sequencing was by immunoSEQ multiplex PCR. Of approximately 210,000 clones listed, approximately 81% are singletons. Sequencing was done on a sample of peripheral blood. All receptors come from a woman aged 80 or older with acute or convalescent COVID-19.

V gene TRBV3-1 (or the pseudogene TRBV3-2) combines with J gene TRBJ1-1; D is unclear. The CDR3 has 12 amino acids. Trimming pared 4 bases from V and 11 bases from J, leaving 14 bases between. Germline V gene sequence: CDR1 LGHDT, CDR2 YNNKEL (reference sequence). The CDR3 sequence: CASSPYRGRAFF. CDR3 bases: TGTGCCAGCAGCCCCTACCGAGGGAGGGCTTTCTTT.

The J gene is TRBJ1-5, the V gene TRBV6-6; 9 positions match TRBD1. The CDR3 covers 14 residues. The germline gives CDR1 MNHNY, CDR2 SVGAGI (reference sequence). V was clipped by 7 bases and J by 4 bases; unmatched bases: 5. CDR3 in amino acids: CASTGQGRNQPQHF. As DNA, the CDR3 is TGTGCCAGCACCGGACAGGGGAGGAATCAGCCCCAGCATTTT.

The chain couples TRBV7-2 to TRBJ2-5; D may be TRBD2 (6 bases). Germline V CDR1 and CDR2: SGHTA, FQGNSA. The CDR3 totals 15 residues. The V end was cut by 7 bases, the J end by 1 base, with 16 bases between. This CDR3 reads CASTPGPGGQETQYF. The CDR3 bases are TGTGCCAGCACCCCGGGCCCCGGGGGCCAAGAGACCCAGTACTTC.

The rearrangement joins TRBV24-1 to TRBJ2-1; TRBD1 is a possible D gene (5 bases). V lost 9 bases and J lost 6, with 14 bases in between. The germline V gene encodes CDR1 KGHDR and CDR2 SFDVKD. This CDR3 is built from 13 residues. Here the CDR3 DNA reads TGTGCCACCCAGACAGCCTGGGTCAATGAGCAGTTCTTC. Translation gives CATQTAWVNEQFF.

In this sample, this clone turned up a few times. The chain combines TRBV7-2 with TRBJ1-2; 8 nucleotides align to TRBD1. The CDR3 is 14 residues long. V lost 1 base, J lost 2 bases, and 0 bases stayed unmatched. CDR1 is SGHTA and CDR2 is FQGNSA in the germline V gene. The CDR3 sequence is CASSLGQGNYGYTF. CDR3 DNA: TGTGCCAGCAGCTTAGGACAGGGGAACTATGGCTACACCTTC.

The J gene is TRBJ2-7, the V gene TRBV15; D not resolved. CDR1 and CDR2 (germline): LNHNV, YYDKDF (reference sequence). Trimming shortened V by 0 bases and J by 3 bases, and 12 bases separated the two germline ends. This CDR3 has 15 residues. The CDR3 is CATSRDAQSHYEQYF. CDR3 bases: TGTGCCACCAGCAGAGATGCACAGAGCCACTACGAGCAGTACTTC.

CDR3 DNA: TGTGCCAGCAGGATCTCGACTAGCGGGGAGAACAATGAGCAGTTCTTC. Amino acid sequence: CASRISTSGENNEQFF. The V gene is TRBV11-2, the J gene TRBJ2-1; 11 bases align to TRBD2. In germline, CDR1 is SGHAT, CDR2 FQNNGV. This CDR3 region has 16 residues. Trimming at V came to 6 bases and at J to 5 bases, leaving 9 bases not matched to a gene.

The CDR3 DNA is TGTGCCAGCAGCTTTTCCAGGGCGAACACCGGGGAGCTGTTTTTT. Protein sequence: CASSFSRANTGELFF. The rearrangement links TRBV7-3 to TRBJ2-2; tentative D call: TRBD1 (5 bases). The CDR3 sequence is 15 residues long. Deletions cut 3 bases from V and 0 bases from J, with 8 bases between. Germline assignment: CDR1 SGHTA and CDR2 FQGTGA.

The J gene is TRBJ1-4, the V gene TRBV15, with D maybe TRBD1 (5 bases). Trimming left V 5 bases short and J 0 bases short, with 10 bases between. Germline CDR1 is LNHNV and CDR2 is YYDKDF (reference sequence). The length of the CDR3 is 15 residues. CDR3 amino acids: CATSGDYATNEKLFF. CDR3 sequence (DNA): TGTGCCACCAGCGGGGACTATGCAACTAATGAAAAACTGTTTTTT.

This CDR3 reads CASSPRAGGTETQYF. In nucleotides, the CDR3 is TGCGCCAGCAGCCCTAGGGCAGGGGGGACGGAGACCCAGTACTTC. The genes are TRBV5-1 and TRBJ2-5, with a tentative D call TRBD1 (7 bases). The ends were cut back, 4 bases at V and 5 bases at J, with 18 bases in the middle. This CDR3 is built from 15 residues. Per the germline V gene, CDR1 is SGHRS and CDR2 is YFSETQ.

This chain uses TRBV5-4 with TRBJ2-5, with TRBD2 matching over 9 bases. The CDR3 totals 15 residues. Germline-derived CDR1 and CDR2 are SGHNT and YYREEE (reference sequence). V was pared by 4 bases and J by 0 bases, with 4 bases of the junction left unmatched. CDR3 nucleotides: TGTGCCAGCAGCCGACCTAGCGGGGACCAAGAGACCCAGTACTTC. This sequence encodes CASSRPSGDQETQYF.